The text below deals with one T cell receptor beta chain. Its matching antigen is unknown. Clones were sequenced by immunoSEQ multiplex PCR, and TCRdb holds only the in-frame ones, with some missing. The table lists 120,000 or so clones, under 90% of them singletons. CDR1 is SGHTA and CDR2 is FQGNSA in the germline V gene. This CDR3 contains 16 residues. The V segment lost 5 bases and the J segment 0 bases; nucleotides outside the gene matches: 3. These data belong to a study of T cell responses to AZD1222 COVID-19 vaccine. Study-level points and caveats: Most donors were white British, females outnumbered males, and clonal diversity was possibly underestimated.

The clonotype originates from an adult in good health. The specimen was peripheral blood, collected on day 0 of AZD1222 vaccination. The chain is built from TRBV7-2 and TRBJ2-6; 8 bases line up with TRBD2. The CDR3, as DNA: TGTGCCAGCAGCCGGGGGGGGGCCTCTGGGGCCAACGTCCTGACTTTC. This encodes CASSRGGASGANVLTF.